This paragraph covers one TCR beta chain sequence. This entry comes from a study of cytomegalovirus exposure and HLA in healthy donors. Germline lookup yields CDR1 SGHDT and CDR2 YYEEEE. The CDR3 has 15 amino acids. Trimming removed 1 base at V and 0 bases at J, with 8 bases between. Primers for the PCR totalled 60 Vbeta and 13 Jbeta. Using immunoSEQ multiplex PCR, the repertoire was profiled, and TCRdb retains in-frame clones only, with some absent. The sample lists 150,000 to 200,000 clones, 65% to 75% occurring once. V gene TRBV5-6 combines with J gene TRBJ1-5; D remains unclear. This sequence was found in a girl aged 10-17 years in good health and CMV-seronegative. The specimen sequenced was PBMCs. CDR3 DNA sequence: TGTGCCAGCAGCTTGATGGGAGATAGCAATCAGCCCCAGCATTTT. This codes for CASSLMGDSNQPQHF.